The 12 T cell receptor beta chains below were found in one sample sequenced in a study of T cells in Graves' hyperthyroidism and ophthalmopathy. Amplification targeted TCR beta CDR3 regions from RNA transcripts. With the HTBI primer set, the TCR CDR3 went through a first round of RT-PCR. TCRdb itself ran the multiplex PCR reads through MiXCR, one entry per CDR3 protein. The data show under 500,000 distinct CDR3 sequences, around 15% seen once. Input material: blood. The origin of the receptors is a man between 50 and 59 years old with Graves' ophthalmopathy.

The sample holds a few counts of this clonotype. This chain links TRBV7-6 with TRBJ2-2; 11 nucleotides line up with TRBD2. V trimming: 1 base; J trimming: 6 bases; junction bases outside the gene matches: 10. The CDR3 has 18 residues. Germline CDR1 SGHVS, CDR2 FNYEAQ. CDR3 loop: CASSLVGTSGSKSGELFF. CDR3 DNA sequence: TGTGCCAGCAGCTTAGTGGGGACTAGCGGTTCGAAGTCCGGGGAGCTGTTTTTT.

This clonotype has at least ten counts. This rearrangement joins TRBV3-1 to TRBJ1-6; D is uncertain. Looked up from germline, CDR1 is LGHDT and CDR2 is YNNKEL (reference sequence). V lost 2 bases and J lost 7, with 9 bases in between. The CDR3 sequence is 14 residues long. The CDR3 DNA is TGTGCCAGCAGCCAAACAAACAGAAATTCACCCCTCCACTTT. It specifies CASSQTNRNSPLHF. The full variable domain, in which reference TRBV3-1 and TRBJ1-6 provide the parts outside the CDR3, is DTAVSQTPKYLVTQMGNDKSIKCEQNLGHDTMYWYKQDSKKFLKIMFSYNNKELIINETVPNRFSPKSPDKAHLNLHINSLELGDSAVYFCASSQTNRNSPLHFGNGTRLTVT.

This chain connects TRBV30 to TRBJ2-7, with 9 bases identical to TRBD1. This CDR3 region has 13 residues. Germline loops: CDR1 GTSNPN, CDR2 SVGIG (reference sequence). V dropped 4 bases and J dropped 0; count of bases not matched to a gene: 1. CDR3 bases: TGTGCCTGGACGACAGGGGGCTCCTACGAGCAGTACTTC. Translating gives CAWTTGGSYEQYF.

This clonotype was counted only a few times. The CDR3: CASSVTGATNEKLFF. CDR3 bases: TGTGCCAGCAGCGTAACCGGGGCAACTAATGAAAAACTGTTTTTT. This sequence joins TRBV9 and TRBJ1-4; D call uncertain. CDR3 size: 15 residues. Germline CDR1 and CDR2: SGDLS and YYNGEE. The V and J ends lost 1 base and 0 bases respectively, with 7 bases between them.

This sequence joins TRBV28 and TRBJ1-5; TRBD1 is a possible D gene (5 bases). Trimming left V 7 bases short and J 4 bases short, with 14 bases between. CDR1 and CDR2 from the germline V gene are MDHEN and SYDVKM. This CDR3 has 14 amino acids. The CDR3 DNA reads TGTGCCAGCACCGACGGGGGGGGGAATCAGCCCCAGCATTTT. It yields the protein CASTDGGGNQPQHF.

This clonotype was detected ten times or more. The rearrangement joins TRBV29-1 to TRBJ1-1; tentative D call: TRBD1 (5 bases). Trimming took off 2 bases at V and 2 bases at J, with 15 bases between the two ends. CDR1 SQVTM and CDR2 ANQGSEA come from the germline V gene. CDR3 size: 15 residues. CDR3 nucleotide sequence: TGCAGCGTTGAATTTGGCGGACAACCTAACACTGAAGCTTTCTTT. It codes for CSVEFGGQPNTEAFF.

This clonotype was detected ten times or more. This rearrangement joins TRBV20-1 to TRBJ1-6; 10 nucleotides line up with TRBD1. V dropped 1 base and J dropped 10; count of bases not matched to a gene: 10. The CDR3 contains 16 residues. Germline lookup yields CDR1 DFQATT and CDR2 SNEGSKA (reference sequence). The CDR3 is CSARVLGQGEYSPLHF. DNA for the CDR3: TGCAGTGCTAGAGTGTTAGGACAGGGGGAATACTCACCCCTCCACTTT.

This clonotype has a count of ten or more. This rearrangement joins TRBV6-1 to TRBJ1-1, with 7 nucleotides matching TRBD1. Germline assignment: CDR1 MNHNS and CDR2 SASEGT. CDR3 length: 14 residues. J was trimmed by 1 base and V by 6 bases; bases with no gene match: 5. Here the CDR3 DNA reads TGTGCCAGCAGGGCAACAGGGGAGAACACTGAAGCTTTCTTT. Protein sequence: CASRATGENTEAFF.

V is TRBV20-1 and J is TRBJ2-7, with 14 nucleotides matching TRBD2. Germline assignment: CDR1 DFQATT and CDR2 SNEGSKA (reference sequence). With V trimmed by 6 bases and J by 5 bases, 15 bases remained unmatched. The CDR3 runs to 17 residues. The CDR3 sequence: CSAMGLAGVLTVHEQYF. In DNA, the CDR3 is TGCAGTGCCATGGGACTAGCGGGAGTTCTAACCGTCCACGAGCAGTACTTC.

The chain is built from TRBV24-1 and TRBJ2-1, with 9 bases fitting TRBD1. The CDR3 is 18 residues long. V trimming: 4 bases; J trimming: 2 bases; junction bases outside the gene matches: 11. The germline V gene has CDR1 KGHDR and CDR2 SFDVKD. The CDR3 sequence: CATSDPNMGQGPYNEQFF. In DNA, the CDR3 is TGTGCCACCAGTGACCCAAACATGGGACAGGGTCCCTACAATGAGCAGTTCTTC.

This clonotype has just a few counts. The chain carries TRBV20-1 and TRBJ1-4; 7 nucleotides agree with TRBD1. Germline-derived CDR1 and CDR2 are DFQATT and SNEGSKA (reference sequence). The V and J ends lost 1 base and 4 bases, in that order; junction bases with no gene match: 3. The CDR3 runs to 14 residues. The CDR3 nucleotides are TGCAGTGCTAGAGGGGACAGCAATAATGAAAAACTGTTTTTT. Translation gives CSARGDSNNEKLFF.

This clonotype was counted at least ten times. This chain uses TRBV12-5 with TRBJ1-4; maybe TRBD1 (6 bases). CDR1 and CDR2 (germline): LGHNT, FRNRAP. The CDR3 runs 17 residues. Trimming cost V 0 bases and J 2 bases, with 13 bases left between them. This CDR3 is CASGLVSGVGTNEKLFF. The CDR3 DNA reads as TGTGCTAGTGGTTTGGTATCAGGGGTGGGGACTAATGAAAAACTGTTTTTT.